The T cell receptor (beta chain) under discussion was sequenced for a study of cytomegalovirus exposure and HLA in healthy donors (TCRdb year 2017). Background on the whole study: An earlier analysis of several hundred of the donors reported 250 to 300 Gb of sequence data and around 110 million unique TCR beta sequences from about 179 million T cells. An early release that covered roughly 600 HLA-typed donors contained about 300 gigabases of sequencing data and around 80 million unique TCR sequences. The genetic ancestry cluster associated with self-reported Caucasian donors included 81% of the 398 genotyped donors. The aim of the study was to test whether cataloging public T cell receptors could identify signatures of past pathogen exposure. The study profiled the T cell repertoires of approximately 700 subjects by immunosequencing and related them to cytomegalovirus serostatus. Along with the approximately 670-subject first cohort, a separate validation cohort of roughly 110 different subjects was used. To predict cytomegalovirus infection status, the study brought together high-throughput TCR immunosequencing, statistical association of individual TCRs with disease status, and machine learning. In a later analysis, previously published TCR beta repertoires from 670 or so donors were re-analyzed and high-resolution HLA genotyping was added so that TCR occurrence patterns could be studied. Rather than using new phenotypic data, the later analysis identified candidate immune exposures from TCR beta sequences and from how often those sequences occurred across donors. To decide whether each TCR beta V gene segment behaved as functional or pseudogenic, an earlier analysis of some 600 of the donors relied on high-throughput TCR beta sequencing. Donor age, sex, ethnicity and CMV serostatus were compiled alongside the repertoire data. Genome-wide SNP genotypes for about 65% of the 666 donors were used in a later genetic analysis, which treated that subset as a discovery cohort. Every discovery cohort repertoire had been produced on one sequencing platform. Class I and class II HLA loci were covered by the typing at four-digit resolution. Typing coverage differed by locus: A, B, C, DRB1 and DQB1 were typed in about 620-640 donors, DQA1 in 500 to 550, DPA1 in around 610, and DPB1 in just under 490. Four to six DR-DQ haplotypes were handled as single units for association and clustering, since linkage in the cohort was strong. Across about 380 genotyped donors of the cohort, an average of about 200,000 unique TCR beta nucleotide sequences per donor were sequenced, and around 20% of those sequences were non-productive. On the study overall, not on this receptor specifically: Across donors, most TCR sequences were observed very rarely, whereas some public TCRs were present in many individuals. According to the authors, the approach could potentially be generalized to other disease states and immunological phenotypes. Sequencing depth was assumed to be roughly uniform across donors in the presence/absence analyses, though that assumption may not hold. The study listed approximately 150 TCR beta chains as associated with cytomegalovirus. A later analysis found that HLA-associated TCR beta chains were more clonally expanded and had lower generation probabilities than equally common non-associated chains. Only TCR beta chains were sequenced in this cohort, and the absence of alpha or paired-chain data limited detectable features. According to a later analysis, parvovirus B19, influenza, CMV and Epstein-Barr virus appeared linked to several top co-occurrence clusters. In an earlier analysis of approximately 600 of the donors, most TCR beta V segments were observed in productive rearrangements about 87% or about 30% of the time, broadly matching IMGT annotations. Specific HLA alleles were associated with more than 15,000 TCR beta sequences at a false discovery rate of 0.05 in a later analysis. Strong co-occurrence of HLA alleles, especially DR and DQ, made assigning TCR associations to individual alleles difficult. Cytomegalovirus status was reported to be diagnosed by the classifier with high specificity and sensitivity in both the original and validation cohorts. According to a later genetic analysis, donors in an Asian-associated ancestry cluster had fewer N-insertions in productive TCRs than the roughly 700-donor mean. Because counts were too low, about 15 rarely observed V segments, including chromosome 9 orphons, were left out of the earlier analysis of about 500 of the donors. A later analysis found that TCR association rates varied across HLA loci, with DRB1 alleles showing the most associated TCRs and HLA-C alleles the fewest. An association between a missense DCLRE1C variant and V-gene and J-gene trimming of TCR beta chains was found in a later genetic analysis and replicated in an independent cohort. Some IMGT-functional V segments, including TRBV6-2 and TRBV6-3, could not be distinguished by the 87-base-pair reads and were therefore excluded. A group of highly shared sequence variants was considered likely to be a technical artifact of the sequencing pipeline. A later analysis found that most CMV-associated TCR beta chains appeared HLA-restricted, with HLA associations seemingly driven largely by CMV exposure. Because HLA typing was unavailable for some donors at each locus, only the typed subset was used in association tests. In vitro tests confirmed that three of the cytomegalovirus-associated TCR beta chains recognize cytomegalovirus antigens. Linkage disequilibrium might explain the correlated functional status among segregating V segments, but an unknown experimental factor could not be ruled out. A further reported finding was that TCR beta sequences accurately predicted the HLA-A and HLA-B alleles for most subjects in the first cohort. CMV serostatus was the only immune exposure information available for the cohort.

This clone was seen a handful of times. The clone's antigen remains unknown. Per-base qualities were not stored, and no clone one base away is much larger. In the germline V gene (reference sequence), CDR1 corresponds to SGHNT and CDR2 to YYREEE. The CDR3 measures 16 amino acids from cysteine to phenylalanine. The sequence is cut down to CDR3 DNA, 48 bases in frame from base 1. Relative to germline, V is 4 bases shorter and J is 0 bases shorter, with 15 bases between their ends. The cohort consisted of fewer than 700 healthy bone marrow donors. At the time of sampling, every cohort member was nominally healthy, though immune exposures that went unrecorded were likely present. The donor was CMV seronegative and belonged to the group of 352 seronegative cohort members. Each donor provided a peripheral blood sample, and peripheral blood mononuclear cells were used for TCR beta sequencing. The Qiagen DNeasy Blood Extraction Kit was used to extract genomic DNA from the blood cell samples.

Libraries were prepared through the immunoSEQ multiplex PCR assay. The multiplex PCR relied on a mix of 60 forward primers for TCR Vbeta segments and 13 reverse primers for TCR Jbeta segments. Amplification of the CDR3 region of rearranged TCR beta genes was performed with a multiplex PCR assay on genomic DNA. On the Illumina HiSeq System, the amplified TCR beta libraries were sequenced as 87-base-pair reads. The authors processed their data as follows. A later analysis tallied approximately 87 million unique TCR beta chains across the 660 or so repertoires, and about 10 million of those chains were shared by two or more donors. A nearest-neighbor algorithm error-corrected the raw reads and collapsed the reads into unique sequences, merging closely related sequences to remove PCR and sequencing errors. To assign V, D and J gene segments, CDR3 sequences were aligned to IMGT reference sequences. Each retained sequence needed at least a six-nucleotide match to both a V gene segment and a J gene segment. A rearrangement counted as productive if the CDR3 had no stop codons and remained in frame with V and J, and every other rearrangement counted as non-productive. CDR3 was defined by IMGT convention, running from the second conserved V-encoded cysteine to the conserved J-encoded phenylalanine. Sequences without an unambiguous match to a single V gene segment were excluded from the earlier analysis of approximately 600 of the donors. An earlier analysis of under 750 of the donors called V segments functional above 56.7% productive rearrangements and segregating when the between-donor standard deviation exceeded 5%. A statistical classification framework was built to diagnose cytomegalovirus status from the catalog of TCR beta chain sequences. A later analysis assigned V and J genes by comparing TCR nucleotide sequences with IMGT/GENE-DB human TR gene sequences. The TCRdist pipeline was used in a later analysis to assign CDR3 sequences and most-parsimonious VDJ recombination scenarios. In a later analysis, every TCR beta chain was defined by the combination of its CDR3 amino acid sequence and its V-gene family, and reads without a unique V-gene family were dropped. As a way to deal with suspected cross-contamination and a sequencing artifact, a later analysis dropped 450 to 700 nucleotide sequences that were highly shared and had low generation probability. A later analysis calculated a clonal expansion index for each public chain from normalized within-repertoire ranks of inferred template counts. In a later analysis, generation probabilities were computed using a VDJ recombination model fitted to out-of-frame rearrangements, and the results were checked against IGoR. A later analysis scored TCR-TCR, TCR-HLA and TCR-CMV co-occurrence with hypergeometric tests, applying a repertoire-size bias correction to TCR pairs. A later analysis estimated false discovery rates by permuting HLA or CMV assignments 20 times. In a later analysis, co-occurring TCRs were grouped using DBSCAN, with TCRdist sequence similarity added in when clustering inside HLA-allele-positive subsets. Repertoires with fewer than 30,000 or more than 120,000 public chains were left out of co-occurrence clustering, as were about 5 repertoires with anomalous nucleotide sharing. Here the immuneACCESS table is served through TCRdb, limited to in-frame sequences with V and J called. Missing clones are a known gap in these copies; in checked studies unresolved V genes cover under half, and the rest lacks a known reason. Clone size and the V and J calls come from that table; the DNA yielded D and trimming. The sample table contains approximately 140,000 clones; only one count was recorded for over 75% of them. The top ten constitute around 2.4% of the sample.

The sequencing input was PBMCs. The receptor was derived from a male donor in good health and CMV-seronegative. Here the chain combines TRBV5-4 and TRBJ2-3; possibly the D gene is TRBD2, per 7 matching bases. The CDR3 region reads CASSAKGGVSTDTQYF. Here is the DNA: TGTGCCAGCAGCGCAAAGGGGGGGGTGAGCACAGATACGCAGTATTTT. The full variable domain, with segments outside the CDR3 supplied by the reference TRBV5-4 and TRBJ2-3 proteins, appears as ETGVTQSPTHLIKTRGQQVTLRCSSQSGHNTVSWYQQALGQGPQFIFQYYREEENGRGNFPPRFSGLQFPNYSSELNVNALELDDSALYLCASSAKGGVSTDTQYFGPGTRLTVL.